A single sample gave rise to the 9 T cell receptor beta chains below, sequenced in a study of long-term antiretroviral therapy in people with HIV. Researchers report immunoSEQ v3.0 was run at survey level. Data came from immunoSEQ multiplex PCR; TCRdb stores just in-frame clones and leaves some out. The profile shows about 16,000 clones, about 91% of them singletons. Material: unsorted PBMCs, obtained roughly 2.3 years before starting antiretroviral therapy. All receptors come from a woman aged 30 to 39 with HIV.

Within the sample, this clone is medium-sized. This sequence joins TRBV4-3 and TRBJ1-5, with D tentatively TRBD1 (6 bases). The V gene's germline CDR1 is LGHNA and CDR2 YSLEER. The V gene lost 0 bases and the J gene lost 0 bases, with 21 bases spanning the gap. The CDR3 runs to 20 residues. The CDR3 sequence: CASSQDWGEDSLFSNQPQHF. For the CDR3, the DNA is TGCGCCAGCAGCCAAGATTGGGGTGAGGACAGCCTATTTAGCAATCAGCCCCAGCATTTT.

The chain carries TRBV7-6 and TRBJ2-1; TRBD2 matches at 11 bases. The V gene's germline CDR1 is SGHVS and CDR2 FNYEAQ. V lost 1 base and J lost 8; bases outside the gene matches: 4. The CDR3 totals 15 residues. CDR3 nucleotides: TGTGCCAGCAGCTTAGGTCCGACTAGCGGGGATGAGCAGTTCTTC. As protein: CASSLGPTSGDEQFF.

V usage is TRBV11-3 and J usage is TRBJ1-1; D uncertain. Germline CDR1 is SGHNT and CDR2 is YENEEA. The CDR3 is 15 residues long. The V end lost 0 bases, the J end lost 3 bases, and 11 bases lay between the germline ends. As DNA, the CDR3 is TGTGCCAGCAGCTTAGATTACGGGCCGGACACTGAAGCTTTCTTT. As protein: CASSLDYGPDTEAFF.

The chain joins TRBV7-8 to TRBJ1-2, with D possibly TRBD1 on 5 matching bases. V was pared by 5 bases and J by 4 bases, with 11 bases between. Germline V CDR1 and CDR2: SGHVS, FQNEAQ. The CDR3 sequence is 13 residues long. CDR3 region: CASSLAGAYGYTF. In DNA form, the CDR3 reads TGTGCCAGCAGCCTCGCCGGGGCCTATGGCTACACCTTC.

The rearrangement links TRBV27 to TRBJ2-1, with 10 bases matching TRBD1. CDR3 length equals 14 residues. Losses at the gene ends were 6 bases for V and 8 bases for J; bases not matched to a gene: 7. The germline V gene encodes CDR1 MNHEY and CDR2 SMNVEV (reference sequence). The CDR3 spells CASSLGQGFHEQFF. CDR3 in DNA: TGTGCCAGCAGCTTGGGACAGGGGTTCCATGAGCAGTTCTTC.

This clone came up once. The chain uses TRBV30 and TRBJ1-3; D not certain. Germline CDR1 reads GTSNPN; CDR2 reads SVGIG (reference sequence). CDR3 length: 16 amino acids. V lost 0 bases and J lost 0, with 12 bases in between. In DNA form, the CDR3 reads TGTGCCTGGAGTGTTCCTCGGATCAGCTCTGGAAACACCATATATTTT. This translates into CAWSVPRISSGNTIYF.

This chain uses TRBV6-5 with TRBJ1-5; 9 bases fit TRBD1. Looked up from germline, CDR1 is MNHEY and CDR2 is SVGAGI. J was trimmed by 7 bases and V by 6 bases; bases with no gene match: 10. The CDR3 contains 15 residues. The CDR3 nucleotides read TGTGCCAGCAGGTCGGACAGGGGAGAGGGGCAGCCCCAGCATTTT. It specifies CASRSDRGEGQPQHF.

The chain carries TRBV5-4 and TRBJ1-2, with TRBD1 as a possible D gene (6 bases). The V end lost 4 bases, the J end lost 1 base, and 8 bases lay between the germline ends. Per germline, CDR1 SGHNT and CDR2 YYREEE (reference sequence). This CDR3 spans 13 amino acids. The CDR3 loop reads CASSEDSNYGYTF. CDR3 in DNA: TGTGCCAGCAGCGAGGACAGTAACTATGGCTACACCTTC.

For the CDR3, the DNA is TGTGCCAGCAGCGTAGAAGAGCGCTATGGCTACACCTTC. Protein sequence: CASSVEERYGYTF. The V gene is TRBV9, the J gene TRBJ1-2; D remains unclear. CDR1 and CDR2 from the germline V gene are SGDLS and YYNGEE. The CDR3 loop spans 13 amino acids. V was cut by 0 bases and J by 4 bases, with 7 bases left in between.